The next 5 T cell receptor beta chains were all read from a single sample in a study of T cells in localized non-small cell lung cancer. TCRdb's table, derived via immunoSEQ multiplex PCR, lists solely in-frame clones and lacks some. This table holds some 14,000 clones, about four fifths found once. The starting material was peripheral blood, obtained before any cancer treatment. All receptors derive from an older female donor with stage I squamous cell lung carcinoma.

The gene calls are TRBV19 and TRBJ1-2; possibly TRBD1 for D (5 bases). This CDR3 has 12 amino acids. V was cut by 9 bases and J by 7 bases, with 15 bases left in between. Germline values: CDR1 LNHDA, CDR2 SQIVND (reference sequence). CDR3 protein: CASRDQGRGYTF. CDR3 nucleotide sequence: TGTGCCAGCCGGGATCAGGGACGTGGCTACACCTTC. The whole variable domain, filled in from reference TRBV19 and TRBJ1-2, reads DGGITQSPKYLFRKEGQNVTLSCEQNLNHDAMYWYRQDPGQGLRLIYYSQIVNDFQKGDIAEGYSVSREKKESFPLTVTSAQKNPTAFYLCASRDQGRGYTFGSGTRLTVV.

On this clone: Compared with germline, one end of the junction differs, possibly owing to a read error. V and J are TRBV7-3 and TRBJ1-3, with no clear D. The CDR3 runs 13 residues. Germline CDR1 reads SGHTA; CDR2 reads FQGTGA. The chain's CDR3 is CASSLNNFNPLAF. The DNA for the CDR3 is TGTGCCAGCAGCTTAAATAATTTCAACCCTCTCGCTTTT.

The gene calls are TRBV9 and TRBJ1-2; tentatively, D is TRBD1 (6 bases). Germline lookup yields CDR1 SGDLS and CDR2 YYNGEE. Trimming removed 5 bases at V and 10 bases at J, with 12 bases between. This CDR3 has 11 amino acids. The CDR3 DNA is TGTGCCAGCAGTCTTGACAGGATCTACACCTTC. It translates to CASSLDRIYTF.

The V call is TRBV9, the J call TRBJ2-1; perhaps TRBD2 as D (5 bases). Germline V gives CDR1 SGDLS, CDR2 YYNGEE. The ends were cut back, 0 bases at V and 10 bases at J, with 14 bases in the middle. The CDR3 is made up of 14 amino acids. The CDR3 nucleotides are TGTGCCAGCAGCGTAGACCAGACTAACACGGAGCAGTTCTTC. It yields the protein CASSVDQTNTEQFF.

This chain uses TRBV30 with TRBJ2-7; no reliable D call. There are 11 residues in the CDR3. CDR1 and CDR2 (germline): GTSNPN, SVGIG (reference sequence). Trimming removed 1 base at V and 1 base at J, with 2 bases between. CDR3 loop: CAWSDSYEQYF. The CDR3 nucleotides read TGTGCCTGGAGTGATTCCTACGAGCAGTACTTC.